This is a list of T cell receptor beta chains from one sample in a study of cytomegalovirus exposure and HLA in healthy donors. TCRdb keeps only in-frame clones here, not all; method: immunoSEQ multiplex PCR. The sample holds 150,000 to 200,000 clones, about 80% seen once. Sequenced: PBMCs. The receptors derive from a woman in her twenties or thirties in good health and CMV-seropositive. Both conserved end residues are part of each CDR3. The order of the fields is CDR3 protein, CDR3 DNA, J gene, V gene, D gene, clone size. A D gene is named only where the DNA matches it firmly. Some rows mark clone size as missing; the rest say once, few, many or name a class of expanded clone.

CDR3: CSVMTGEEGYTF
DNA: TGCAGCGTTATGACAGGAGAGGAGGGCTACACCTTC
J: TRBJ1-2
V: TRBV29-1
D: -
size: once

CDR3: CASSQSGTGSYGYTF
DNA: TGCGCCAGCAGCCAATCGGGGACAGGGAGCTATGGCTACACCTTC
J: TRBJ1-2
V: TRBV4-3
D: TRBD1
size: few

CDR3: CASSEFDRGSTEAFF
DNA: TGCGCCAGCAGTGAGTTCGACAGGGGGAGTACTGAAGCTTTCTTT
J: TRBJ1-1
V: TRBV10-2
D: TRBD1
size: -

CDR3: CASSFPGQLNTGELFF
DNA: TGTGCCAGCAGTTTCCCGGGACAGTTGAACACCGGGGAGCTGTTTTTT
J: TRBJ2-2
V: TRBV27
D: TRBD1
size: -

CDR3: CASSYDSSGRGNEQFF
DNA: TGTGCCAGCAGTTACGATTCTAGCGGGAGGGGGAATGAGCAGTTCTTC
J: TRBJ2-1
V: TRBV6-5
D: TRBD2
size: -

CDR3: CASSSDRNTEAFF
DNA: TGTGCCAGCAGCTCGGACAGGAACACTGAAGCTTTCTTT
J: TRBJ1-1
V: TRBV7-8
D: -
size: -

CDR3: CASSLASRGLMNTEAFF
DNA: TGTGCCAGCAGCTTAGCGTCCAGGGGCCTTATGAACACTGAAGCTTTCTTT
J: TRBJ1-1
V: TRBV7-8
D: -
size: -

CDR3: CASSLPTGAVNEQFF
DNA: TGTGCCAGCAGCTTACCAACAGGGGCTGTCAATGAGCAGTTCTTC
J: TRBJ2-1
V: TRBV5-4
D: TRBD1
size: -

CDR3: CASNPTDRAYEQYF
DNA: TGCGCCAGCAACCCTACGGACAGGGCCTACGAGCAGTACTTC
J: TRBJ2-7
V: TRBV5-1
D: TRBD1
size: -

CDR3: CASRKEGGDNEQFF
DNA: TGTGCCAGCAGGAAGGAGGGGGGGGACAATGAGCAGTTCTTC
J: TRBJ2-1
V: TRBV2
D: -
size: -

CDR3: CAISDQGLAYSGELFF
DNA: TGTGCCATCAGTGACCAGGGACTAGCTTACTCCGGGGAGCTGTTTTTT
J: TRBJ2-2
V: TRBV10-3
D: TRBD2
size: -

CDR3: CASSRRQGIFDGYTF
DNA: TGTGCCAGCAGTCGACGACAGGGTATATTTGATGGCTACACCTTC
J: TRBJ1-2
V: TRBV25-1
D: TRBD1
size: -

CDR3: CASSKGYTEAFF
DNA: TGTGCCAGCAGTAAGGGGTACACTGAAGCTTTCTTT
J: TRBJ1-1
V: TRBV7-9
D: -
size: few

CDR3: CASSGTGESEQYF
DNA: TGTGCCAGCAGTGGGACAGGGGAAAGCGAGCAGTACTTC
J: TRBJ2-7
V: TRBV6-5
D: TRBD1
size: -

CDR3: CAWSRGGQGIPYGYTF
DNA: TGTGCCTGGAGTCGAGGGGGACAGGGCATCCCATATGGCTACACCTTC
J: TRBJ1-2
V: TRBV30
D: TRBD1
size: -

CDR3: CASSVESRSFGANVLTF
DNA: TGTGCCAGCAGCGTGGAGTCGAGGAGCTTTGGGGCCAACGTCCTGACTTTC
J: TRBJ2-6
V: TRBV9
D: -
size: -

CDR3: CASSGENRADTIYF
DNA: TGTGCCAGCAGCGGAGAGAACAGGGCGGACACCATATATTTT
J: TRBJ1-3
V: TRBV5-4
D: -
size: few

CDR3: CASTLLGAGSSNEQFF
DNA: TGTGCCAGCACCTTACTGGGTGCCGGGTCGTCCAATGAGCAGTTCTTC
J: TRBJ2-1
V: TRBV11-2
D: -
size: -

CDR3: CASSLGRNAYGYTF
DNA: TGTGCCAGCAGCTTGGGGCGGAACGCCTATGGCTACACCTTC
J: TRBJ1-2
V: TRBV5-6
D: -
size: -

CDR3: CASSPRGGGTDEQFF
DNA: TGTGCCAGCAGCCCTAGGGGCGGGGGTACCGATGAGCAGTTCTTC
J: TRBJ2-1
V: TRBV7-9
D: TRBD2
size: -

CDR3: CASSDDRGPYNEQFF
DNA: TGTGCCAGCAGTGACGACAGGGGCCCCTACAATGAGCAGTTCTTC
J: TRBJ2-1
V: TRBV6-6
D: TRBD1
size: -

CDR3: CASSPSGTEAFF
DNA: TGTGCCAGCAGCCCTTCGGGAACTGAAGCTTTCTTT
J: TRBJ1-1
V: TRBV7-6
D: -
size: -

CDR3: CASSLNSGRESYNEQFF
DNA: TGCGCCAGCAGCCTAAATAGCGGGAGGGAGTCCTACAATGAGCAGTTCTTC
J: TRBJ2-1
V: TRBV5-1
D: TRBD2
size: -

CDR3: CAWSVQGSGELFF
DNA: TGTGCCTGGAGTGTACAGGGATCTGGGGAGCTGTTTTTT
J: TRBJ2-2
V: TRBV30
D: -
size: few

CDR3: CASSVPGQGARTQYF
DNA: TGTGCCAGCAGTGTCCCGGGACAGGGGGCGAGGACCCAGTACTTC
J: TRBJ2-5
V: TRBV28
D: TRBD1
size: -

CDR3: CASSWPGGEETQYF
DNA: TGTGCCAGCAGTTGGCCCGGGGGTGAAGAGACCCAGTACTTC
J: TRBJ2-5
V: TRBV28
D: -
size: -

CDR3: CASSPASGTEEQYF
DNA: TGTGCCAGCTCACCGGCTAGCGGTACTGAAGAGCAGTACTTC
J: TRBJ2-7
V: TRBV18
D: TRBD2
size: once

CDR3: CASQIGTGGGNQPQHF
DNA: TGTGCCAGCCAAATAGGGACAGGGGGTGGCAATCAGCCCCAGCATTTT
J: TRBJ1-5
V: TRBV7-8
D: TRBD1
size: -

CDR3: CAWSVRGGQGGYTF
DNA: TGTGCCTGGAGTGTACGGGGAGGACAGGGTGGCTACACCTTC
J: TRBJ1-2
V: TRBV30
D: TRBD1
size: -

CDR3: CASSQGGRDRGYEQYF
DNA: TGCGCCAGCAGCCAAGGGGGTAGGGACAGGGGTTACGAGCAGTACTTC
J: TRBJ2-7
V: TRBV4-3
D: TRBD1
size: -

CDR3: CAIGGTYNQPQHF
DNA: TGTGCCATTGGTGGGACATACAATCAGCCCCAGCATTTT
J: TRBJ1-5
V: TRBV6-1
D: -
size: -

CDR3: CASSWTAPGEKLFF
DNA: TGTGCCAGCAGTTGGACAGCGCCAGGGGAAAAACTGTTTTTT
J: TRBJ1-4
V: TRBV6-5
D: -
size: -

CDR3: CASSPYTGGGGTEAFF
DNA: TGTGCCAGCAGCCCATATACAGGGGGCGGGGGCACTGAAGCTTTCTTT
J: TRBJ1-1
V: TRBV5-6
D: TRBD1
size: once

CDR3: CAWSRDRGETQYF
DNA: TGTGCCTGGAGTAGGGACAGGGGGGAGACCCAGTACTTC
J: TRBJ2-5
V: TRBV30
D: TRBD1
size: -

CDR3: CASSQDRDRGNGEYEKLFF
DNA: TGTGCCAGCAGCCAAGACCGGGACAGGGGGAACGGCGAATATGAAAAACTGTTTTTT
J: TRBJ1-4
V: TRBV5-6
D: TRBD1
size: -

CDR3: CASSPLTRGDDYGYTF
DNA: TGTGCCAGCAGCCCGCTCACCAGGGGGGACGACTATGGCTACACCTTC
J: TRBJ1-2
V: TRBV6-6
D: TRBD1
size: once

CDR3: CASSTLVVPGEQYF
DNA: TGTGCCAGCAGCACCCTTGTGGTACCGGGAGAGCAGTACTTC
J: TRBJ2-7
V: TRBV7-9
D: -
size: -

CDR3: CASSLQGTGQPQHF
DNA: TGTGCCAGCAGTTTACAGGGGACGGGTCAGCCCCAGCATTTT
J: TRBJ1-5
V: TRBV2
D: TRBD1
size: -

CDR3: CASSGGGRGIAEAFF
DNA: TGCGCCAGCAGCGGGGGGGGGAGGGGAATCGCTGAAGCTTTCTTT
J: TRBJ1-1
V: TRBV5-1
D: -
size: -

CDR3: CASSSLTGIYGYTF
DNA: TGTGCCAGCAGTTCCTTGACAGGGATATATGGCTACACCTTC
J: TRBJ1-2
V: TRBV28
D: TRBD1
size: once

CDR3: CASSYLGENTEAFF
DNA: TGTGCCAGCAGTTACCTGGGCGAGAACACTGAAGCTTTCTTT
J: TRBJ1-1
V: TRBV27
D: -
size: -

CDR3: CATSRVTEYGYTF
DNA: TGTGCCACCAGCAGAGTAACAGAATATGGCTACACCTTC
J: TRBJ1-2
V: TRBV15
D: -
size: few

CDR3: CASSQGVQMNTEAFF
DNA: TGCGCCAGCAGCCAAGGAGTACAGATGAACACTGAAGCTTTCTTT
J: TRBJ1-1
V: TRBV4-3
D: -
size: few

CDR3: CASSQTDRVEGYTF
DNA: TGTGCCAGCAGTCAAACGGACAGGGTGGAGGGCTACACCTTC
J: TRBJ1-2
V: TRBV5-5
D: TRBD1
size: -

CDR3: CASSQELLAGDNEQFF
DNA: TGCGCCAGCAGCCAAGAGTTGCTAGCGGGAGACAATGAGCAGTTCTTC
J: TRBJ2-1
V: TRBV4-3
D: TRBD2
size: -

CDR3: CASSSALTGELFF
DNA: TGTGCCAGCAGCTCAGCCCTCACCGGGGAGCTGTTTTTT
J: TRBJ2-2
V: TRBV7-9
D: -
size: once

CDR3: CASSEGGLGSEAFF
DNA: TGTGCCAGCAGTGAAGGGGGCCTGGGGTCTGAAGCTTTCTTT
J: TRBJ1-1
V: TRBV2
D: -
size: -

CDR3: CASRKGSSYNEQFF
DNA: TGTGCCAGTAGGAAAGGGAGCTCCTACAATGAGCAGTTCTTC
J: TRBJ2-1
V: TRBV19
D: -
size: -

CDR3: CASSAGTSGAEETQYF
DNA: TGTGCCAGCAGCGCCGGGACTAGCGGGGCGGAGGAGACCCAGTACTTC
J: TRBJ2-5
V: TRBV9
D: TRBD2
size: -

CDR3: CASSPQGKGYGYTF
DNA: TGTGCCAGCAGCCCACAGGGGAAGGGCTATGGCTACACCTTC
J: TRBJ1-2
V: TRBV9
D: TRBD1
size: -

CDR3: CAWSGLFRVSGYTF
DNA: TGTGCCTGGAGTGGACTCTTCAGGGTTAGTGGCTACACCTTC
J: TRBJ1-2
V: TRBV30
D: -
size: -

CDR3: CASSVSRGATGMYGYTF
DNA: TGTGCCAGCAGCGTATCCAGGGGGGCGACGGGGATGTATGGCTACACCTTC
J: TRBJ1-2
V: TRBV9
D: TRBD1
size: -

CDR3: CASSQESGGQGFTDTQYF
DNA: TGCGCCAGCAGCCAAGAAAGTGGGGGTCAGGGGTTTACAGATACGCAGTATTTT
J: TRBJ2-3
V: TRBV4-3
D: -
size: -

CDR3: CARSLGPEENTGELFF
DNA: TGTGCCAGAAGCTTGGGGCCAGAAGAGAACACCGGGGAGCTGTTTTTT
J: TRBJ2-2
V: TRBV5-3
D: -
size: -

CDR3: CASSLRRLAGPETQYF
DNA: TGTGCCAGCAGCTTGAGGAGACTAGCGGGACCAGAGACCCAGTACTTC
J: TRBJ2-5
V: TRBV5-4
D: TRBD2
size: -

CDR3: CASSYSGGGQPQHF
DNA: TGTGCCAGCAGTTACTCGGGCGGGGGCCAGCCCCAGCATTTT
J: TRBJ1-5
V: TRBV6-5
D: -
size: -

CDR3: CASNPTGGTEAFF
DNA: TGTGCCAGCAATCCCACGGGGGGGACTGAAGCTTTCTTT
J: TRBJ1-1
V: TRBV27
D: -
size: -

CDR3: CASSSKYRLYNEQFF
DNA: TGTGCCAGCAGCTCGAAATACCGACTGTACAATGAGCAGTTCTTC
J: TRBJ2-1
V: TRBV5-6
D: -
size: -

CDR3: CASSVRDSRELFF
DNA: TGTGCCAGCAGTGTTCGGGACTCACGGGAGCTGTTTTTT
J: TRBJ2-2
V: TRBV6-1
D: -
size: -

CDR3: CASSPQGAILAYEQYF
DNA: TGTGCCAGCAGCCCACAGGGGGCGATCTTAGCCTACGAGCAGTACTTC
J: TRBJ2-7
V: TRBV11-2
D: TRBD1
size: -